Below, 24 T cell receptor beta chains from the same sample are listed, as sequenced in a study of blood T cell repertoires in COVID-19. Profiling relied on immunoSEQ multiplex PCR, and the TCRdb table lists in-frame clones only, not all of them. The sample shows fewer than 400,000 clones, 90% of them seen only once. The sequenced sample was peripheral blood. These receptors were taken from a woman younger than 45 with COVID-19, enrolled during active disease.

The J gene is TRBJ1-2, the V gene TRBV28, with no clear D. The CDR3 sequence is 12 residues long. Trimming pared 6 bases from V and 5 bases from J, leaving 10 bases between. CDR1 MDHEN and CDR2 SYDVKM come from the germline V gene. The CDR3: CASRTLPYGYTF. In nucleotides, the CDR3 is TGTGCCAGCAGGACACTTCCTTATGGCTACACCTTC.

J is TRBJ2-5 and V is TRBV2; D is uncertain. Germline loops: CDR1 SNHLY, CDR2 FYNNEI. There are 13 residues in the CDR3. The germline V and J ends were trimmed by 8 bases and 1 base, with 11 bases remaining between them. The CDR3 is CASGRALQETQYF. The CDR3 DNA reads as TGTGCCAGCGGTAGAGCCCTCCAAGAGACCCAGTACTTC. Using reference TRBV2 and TRBJ2-5 for the parts outside the CDR3, the full variable domain is EPEVTQTPSHQVTQMGQEVILRCVPISNHLYFYWYRQILGQKVEFLVSFYNNEISEKSEIFDDQFSVERPDGSNFTLKIRSTKLEDSAMYFCASGRALQETQYFGPGTRLLVL.

The CDR3 region has the DNA TGTGCCAGCTCACCCAGGTCTTCCCCCGAGCAGTACTTC. Protein: CASSPRSSPEQYF. The J gene is TRBJ2-7, the V gene TRBV18; D call uncertain. CDR1 and CDR2 (germline): KGHSH, LQKENI. V dropped 3 bases and J dropped 6 bases, with 12 bases sitting between them. This CDR3 comprises 13 residues.

The J gene is TRBJ2-7, the V gene TRBV30; D is perhaps TRBD1 (5 bases). Germline CDR1 and CDR2: GTSNPN and SVGIG (reference sequence). The germline V and J ends were trimmed by 4 bases and 3 bases, with 10 bases remaining between them. The CDR3 sequence is 12 residues long. The CDR3 coding sequence is TGTGCCTGGAAGGACAAGCTCTACGAGCAGTACTTC. It specifies CAWKDKLYEQYF.

CDR3 protein: CASSLEGAKGDTQYF. CDR3 nucleotide sequence: TGTGCCAGCAGCTTAGAGGGGGCGAAAGGAGATACGCAGTATTTT. The chain couples TRBV7-9 to TRBJ2-3, with 7 bases aligning to TRBD1. The trim removed 1 base at V and 5 bases at J, leaving 6 bases unmatched. The CDR3 runs to 15 residues. Per germline, CDR1 SEHNR and CDR2 FQNEAQ (reference sequence).

The chain carries TRBV9 and TRBJ2-1; 7 bases map to TRBD2. The length of the CDR3 is 16 residues. Germline loops: CDR1 SGDLS, CDR2 YYNGEE. V lost 2 bases, J lost 0 bases, and 5 bases stayed unmatched. The CDR3 nucleotides are TGTGCCAGCAGCGTTCGGGGCGGGAGCTCCTACAATGAGCAGTTCTTC. It specifies CASSVRGGSSYNEQFF.

This chain joins TRBV5-8 and TRBJ2-7; 12 nucleotides match TRBD2. Germline V CDR1 and CDR2: SGHTS, YDEGEE. This CDR3 contains 15 residues. V trimming: 1 base; J trimming: 4 bases; junction bases outside the gene matches: 3. The CDR3 reads CASSLSLAGGYEQYF. The CDR3 nucleotides are TGTGCCAGCAGCTTGTCGCTAGCGGGAGGGTACGAGCAGTACTTC.

V gene TRBV5-4 combines with J gene TRBJ1-2, with D unclear. CDR1 SGHNT and CDR2 YYREEE come from the germline V gene (reference sequence). V was trimmed by 0 bases and J by 1 base, leaving 7 bases between them. The CDR3 has 14 amino acids. The CDR3 DNA follows: TGTGCCAGCAGCTTGGGAGGGATTAACTATGGCTACACCTTC. Amino acid sequence: CASSLGGINYGYTF.

In nucleotides, the CDR3 is TGTGCCAGCAGCTTAGATAGTGGGAGTGAAAATACGCAGTATTTT. Translated, it gives CASSLDSGSENTQYF. The J gene is TRBJ2-3, the V gene TRBV11-3; D perhaps matches TRBD2 (5 bases). The V end was cut by 0 bases, the J end by 7 bases, with 14 bases between. This CDR3 has 15 residues. Per germline, CDR1 SGHNT and CDR2 YENEEA.

V and J are TRBV19 and TRBJ2-3; 9 bases align to TRBD2. V dropped 7 bases and J dropped 4; count of bases not matched to a gene: 12. The germline V gene encodes CDR1 LNHDA and CDR2 SQIVND (reference sequence). The CDR3 is 16 amino acids. CDR3 amino acids: CASNSGLAKSPDTQYF. The CDR3 DNA sequence: TGTGCCAGTAACTCCGGACTAGCGAAATCTCCAGATACGCAGTATTTT.

CDR3 in DNA: TGTGCCAGCTCACCGGAGGGACAGAGAAAGGAGACCCAGTACTTC. Its translation: CASSPEGQRKETQYF. The rearrangement links TRBV18 to TRBJ2-5; maybe TRBD1 (7 bases). The CDR3 has 15 amino acids. Germline V gives CDR1 KGHSH, CDR2 LQKENI. V was trimmed by 3 bases and J by 5 bases, leaving 16 bases between them.

The V gene is TRBV9, the J gene TRBJ1-6; D unclear. The CDR3 totals 13 residues. The germline CDR1 and CDR2 sequences are SGDLS and YYNGEE. V was cut by 0 bases and J by 9 bases, with 7 bases left in between. The CDR3 reads CASSVEPRSPLHF. CDR3 in DNA: TGTGCCAGCAGCGTAGAGCCCCGTTCACCCCTCCACTTT.

This chain uses TRBV5-1 with TRBJ2-3; 8 bases match TRBD2. The CDR3 spans 15 residues. Per germline, CDR1 SGHRS and CDR2 YFSETQ. Trimming took 4 bases from V and 5 from J; bases not matched to a gene: 9. The CDR3 DNA sequence: TGCGCCAGCAGCATCAGCGGGAGAGCACAAGATACGCAGTATTTT. Translating it yields CASSISGRAQDTQYF.

This clone came up a few times. The gene calls are TRBV10-3 and TRBJ1-1, with 9 bases that match TRBD1. V lost 2 bases and J lost 4; bases outside the gene matches: 5. The CDR3 consists of 15 residues. CDR1 is ENHRY and CDR2 is SYGVKD in the germline V gene. The CDR3 DNA is TGTGCCATCAGTGAGGCACAGGGGGCGCGCACTGAAGCTTTCTTT. This gives the protein CAISEAQGARTEAFF.

This clone was recorded at least ten times. The rearrangement links TRBV7-9 to TRBJ2-1, with a possible D match to TRBD2 (6 bases). The germline gives CDR1 SEHNR, CDR2 FQNEAQ (reference sequence). CDR3 length equals 13 residues. V was cut by 6 bases and J by 6 bases, with 12 bases left in between. The CDR3 sequence: CASSFGTLNEQFF. In DNA, the CDR3 is TGTGCCAGCAGTTTCGGGACTCTCAATGAGCAGTTCTTC. The full variable domain, rest sourced from reference TRBV7-9 and TRBJ2-1, is DTGVSQNPRHKITKRGQNVTFRCDPISEHNRLYWYRQTLGQGPEFLTYFQNEAQLEKSRLLSDRFSAERPKGSFSTLEIQRTEQGDSAMYLCASSFGTLNEQFFGPGTRLTVL.

The rearrangement links TRBV6-5 to TRBJ1-1, with 11 bases aligning to TRBD1. Germline loops: CDR1 MNHEY, CDR2 SVGAGI. With V trimmed by 7 bases and J by 10 bases, 11 bases remained unmatched. The CDR3 is 14 amino acids. CDR3 in amino acids: CASTSDRGQFGAFF. In DNA form, the CDR3 reads TGTGCCAGCACCTCGGACAGGGGGCAGTTTGGAGCTTTCTTT.

Only one count was recorded for this clone. The CDR3 loop reads CASSLSAGGSYNEQFF. The CDR3 DNA is TGTGCCAGCAGCCTGTCAGCGGGAGGCTCCTACAATGAGCAGTTCTTC. This chain links TRBV5-4 with TRBJ2-1; 9 nucleotides align to TRBD2. Germline V CDR1 and CDR2: SGHNT, YYREEE (reference sequence). The CDR3 runs 16 residues. Unmatched junction bases numbered 5, after V lost 4 bases and J lost 0 bases.

This chain joins TRBV7-2 and TRBJ1-3; D is possibly TRBD1 (5 bases). The CDR3 length is 17 residues. The ends were cut back, 0 bases at V and 0 bases at J, with 12 bases in the middle. Germline V lookup: CDR1 SGHTA, CDR2 FQGNSA. The CDR3 DNA reads as TGTGCCAGCAGCTTAGCGCTCGCAGGGCTCTCTGGAAACACCATATATTTT. Its translation: CASSLALAGLSGNTIYF.

The chain recombines TRBV6-5 with TRBJ2-3; a weak D match, TRBD2 (6 bases). In germline, CDR1 is MNHEY, CDR2 SVGAGI. Trimming shortened V by 10 bases and J by 4 bases, and 12 bases separated the two germline ends. The CDR3 extends over 12 amino acids. The CDR3 DNA sequence: TGTGCCACCGGCCGGAGGGCAGATACGCAGTATTTT. Its translation is CATGRRADTQYF.

The chain uses TRBV25-1 and TRBJ1-1, with 9 nucleotides matching TRBD1. CDR1 and CDR2 (germline): MGHDK, SYGVNS. CDR3 length: 16 residues. V lost 1 base and J lost 3; bases outside the gene matches: 6. The CDR3 DNA reads as TGTGCCAGCAGTGAATTGAGGGGACAGGGCGACACTGAAGCTTTCTTT. Amino acids: CASSELRGQGDTEAFF.

This clone was recorded a few times. CDR3 sequence reads: CASSESLWTGDEKLFF. CDR3 DNA sequence: TGTGCCAGCAGTGAATCCCTTTGGACGGGGGATGAAAAACTGTTTTTT. The V call is TRBV25-1, the J call TRBJ1-4; D possibly corresponds to TRBD1 (5 bases). V was shortened by 1 base and J by 6 bases, with 15 bases between the two germline ends. Germline lookup yields CDR1 MGHDK and CDR2 SYGVNS. The length of the CDR3 is 16 residues. Combining the CDR3 with reference TRBV25-1 and TRBJ1-4 gives the whole variable domain EADIYQTPRYLVIGTGKKITLECSQTMGHDKMYWYQQDPGMELHLIHYSYGVNSTEKGDLSSESTVSRIRTEHFPLTLESARPSHTSQYLCASSESLWTGDEKLFFGSGTQLSVL.

The V gene is TRBV6-2 or TRBV6-3, the J gene TRBJ2-1; 13 nucleotides align to TRBD2. Germline V gives CDR1 MNHEY, CDR2 SVGEGT. V shed 6 bases and J 5 bases; nucleotides not matched to a gene: 1. The CDR3 loop spans 14 amino acids. CDR3 in amino acids: CASSGLAGDNEQFF. CDR3 sequence (DNA): TGTGCCAGCAGCGGACTAGCGGGAGACAATGAGCAGTTCTTC.

This clone has only one observation. One end of the junction fails to match germline, which may point to a read error. The chain is built from TRBV30 and TRBJ2-5, with 12 positions matching TRBD2. This CDR3 has 14 amino acids. CDR1 GTSNPN and CDR2 SVGIG come from the germline V gene (reference sequence). CDR3 sequence: CSVAGLAGTMTQYF. CDR3 nucleotide sequence: TGCTCTGTGGCCGGACTAGCGGGAACAATGACCCAGTACTTC.

The rearrangement uses TRBV29-1 and TRBJ1-1; 9 bases line up with TRBD1. Per germline, CDR1 SQVTM and CDR2 ANQGSEA. The V and J ends lost 7 bases and 3 bases, in that order; junction bases with no gene match: 9. The CDR3 consists of 14 residues. CDR3 sequence (DNA): TGCAGCGGCTACAGTCGGGACAGGGACACTGAAGCTTTCTTT. Residues: CSGYSRDRDTEAFF.